The sequence of this TCR beta chain was determined in a study of blood T cells in healthy people across ages. About this clonotype: Antigen specificity is unknown. A single base separates this from a much larger clone, so it may be a read error.

Germline loops: CDR1 SQVTM, CDR2 ANQGSEA. The CDR3 runs to 15 residues. Total RNA, at least 5.5 micrograms per sample, came from PBMCs. Primers used in a second PCR of about 6 to 11 cycles were a sample-barcoded 5' primer and a J-beta primer mix. Each CDR3 protein is one row after TCRdb ran MiXCR on the 5' RACE reads. There are about 680,000 distinct CDR3 sequences in the sample; about half occur only once, and around a third lies in the top ten. The study, taken as a whole, reports: Estimates of total diversity, which came from one million sequenced T cells, were considered to be underestimates. Both naive CD4+ cell counts and diversity were greater in long-lived donors than in aged donors. Older individuals had lower TCR beta diversity per million T cells (the decline was roughly linear).

The sequenced material came from blood. The clonotype originates from a woman between 55 and 75 years old in good health. The J gene is TRBJ2-5, the V gene TRBV29-1, with 7 bases aligning to TRBD2. The CDR3 reads CGVEPLAAPLNEQYF. DNA of the CDR3: TGCGGCGTCGAACCGCTAGCGGCCCCTTTGAATGAGCAGTACTTC.